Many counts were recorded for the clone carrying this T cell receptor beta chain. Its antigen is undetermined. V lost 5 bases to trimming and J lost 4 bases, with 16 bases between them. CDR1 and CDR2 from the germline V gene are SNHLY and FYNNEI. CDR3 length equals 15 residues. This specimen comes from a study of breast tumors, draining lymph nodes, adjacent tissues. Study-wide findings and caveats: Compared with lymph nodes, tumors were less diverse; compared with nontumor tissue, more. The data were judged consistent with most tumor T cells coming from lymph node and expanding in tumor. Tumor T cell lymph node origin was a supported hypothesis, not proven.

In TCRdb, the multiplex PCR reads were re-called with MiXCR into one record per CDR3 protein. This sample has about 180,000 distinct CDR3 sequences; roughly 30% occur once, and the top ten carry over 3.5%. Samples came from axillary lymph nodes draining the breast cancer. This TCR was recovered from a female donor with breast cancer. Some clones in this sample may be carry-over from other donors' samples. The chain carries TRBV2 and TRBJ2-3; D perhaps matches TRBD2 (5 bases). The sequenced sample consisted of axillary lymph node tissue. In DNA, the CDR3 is TGTGCCAGCAGTTGGTCGGAGGTGGGTGCAGATACGCAGTATTTT. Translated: CASSWSEVGADTQYF.